Shown below are 28 T cell receptor beta chains from a single sample sequenced in a study of Ad26.COV2.S vaccination and SARS-CoV-2 variants (dated by TCRdb to about 2021). This sample's treatment or condition label indicates: roughly 18 received Ad26.COV2.S at low or high dose, single or two shots; 5 received placebo; per-sample allocation not given. Repertoires of vaccine and placebo recipients were sequenced from samples collected on day 63 after the first injection. Preparation of the library involved the immunoSEQ multiplex PCR assay. TCRdb limited this immuneACCESS table to in-frame rearrangements with V and J called. A share of clones is missing; checked studies link under half to unresolved V genes, and the rest is unexplained. The sample table shows hundreds of thousands of clones, and 80% to 90% are seen once. Together, the top ten hold roughly 10% of the sample. The sample consisted of peripheral blood, taken in a trial of Ad26.COV2.S vaccine versus placebo. These receptors all come from a person aged 18-65 years who received the Ad26.COV2.S COVID-19 vaccine or a placebo.

V gene TRBV19 combines with J gene TRBJ2-7; 7 bases are a match to TRBD1. This CDR3 has 14 amino acids. V shed 6 bases, J shed 6 bases, and the junction held 11 bases outside the gene matches. CDR1 is LNHDA, CDR2 SQIVND, per germline (reference sequence). Written as DNA, the CDR3 is TGTGCCAGTAGCGCCGGGACAGTTTCTCTCGAGCAGTACTTC. Protein sequence: CASSAGTVSLEQYF.

This clone was recorded only once. The chain joins TRBV7-9 to TRBJ1-2; the match to TRBD1 covers 7 bases. CDR1 SEHNR and CDR2 FQNEAQ come from the germline V gene (reference sequence). J was trimmed by 0 bases and V by 5 bases; bases with no gene match: 9. There are 16 residues in the CDR3. Here the CDR3 reads CASSPPQGIANYGYTF. The CDR3 region has the DNA TGTGCCAGCAGCCCTCCACAGGGGATAGCTAACTATGGCTACACCTTC.

The chain is built from TRBV29-1 and TRBJ2-1; TRBD2 matches 7 bases. The V and J ends lost 4 bases and 4 bases, in that order; junction bases with no gene match: 10. Germline V gene lookup returns CDR1 SQVTM and CDR2 ANQGSEA. This CDR3 is 15 amino acids long. The CDR3 region has the DNA TGCAGCGTTGGAGGGCGGGAGAATATATACAATGAGCAGTTCTTC. Translated, it gives CSVGGRENIYNEQFF.

CDR3 sequence reads: CASSQATEAFF. In nucleotides, the CDR3 is TGTGCCAGCAGCCAGGCCACTGAAGCTTTCTTT. This chain uses TRBV21-1 with TRBJ1-1; TRBD1 is the table's D call, not checked against the DNA. TRBV21-1 is marked as a pseudogene. CDR3 length: 11 amino acids.

CDR3 DNA sequence: TGTGCCAGCAGCTTGGAAATATCTTATTCGGCGGTTGGGCTCAACGAGCAGTACTTC. It specifies CASSLEISYSAVGLNEQYF. The V call is TRBV7-6, the J call TRBJ2-7; D gene unclear. CDR3 length: 19 residues. V was clipped by 3 bases and J by 5 bases, with 29 bases between them. Germline V gene sequence: CDR1 SGHVS, CDR2 FNYEAQ.

The J gene is TRBJ2-1, the V gene TRBV20-1, with D perhaps matching TRBD2 (5 bases). V lost 3 bases, J lost 5 bases, and 5 bases lay in between. Germline CDR1 is DFQATT and CDR2 is SNEGSKA (reference sequence). There are 11 residues in the CDR3. DNA of the CDR3: TGCAGTGCTAGCGGGAACAATGAGCAGTTCTTC. It translates to CSASGNNEQFF.

The chain recombines TRBV19 with TRBJ1-4; unclear D gene. V lost 2 bases, J lost 4 bases, and 17 bases lay in between. The germline V gene encodes CDR1 LNHDA and CDR2 SQIVND (reference sequence). This CDR3 is built from 17 residues. The chain's CDR3 is CASSIRGIGGLNEKLFF. In DNA form, the CDR3 reads TGTGCCAGTAGTATACGGGGAATAGGCGGACTTAATGAAAAACTGTTTTTT.

CDR3 amino acids: CASSYDRGDQPQHF. The CDR3 coding sequence is TGTGCCAGCAGCTACGACAGGGGGGATCAGCCCCAGCATTTT. This sequence joins TRBV2 and TRBJ1-5; TRBD1 aligns across 9 bases. Losses at the gene ends were 6 bases for V and 5 bases for J; bases not matched to a gene: 5. This CDR3 is built from 14 residues. In germline, CDR1 is SNHLY, CDR2 FYNNEI.

The chain combines TRBV19 with TRBJ2-1; possible D gene TRBD1, 5 bases. The CDR3 extends over 14 amino acids. The V end lost 11 bases, the J end lost 6 bases, and 20 bases lay between the germline ends. CDR1 and CDR2 from the germline V gene are LNHDA and SQIVND (reference sequence). CDR3 nucleotides: TGTGCCGTTTCCCAAGACAGTTTTGGCAATGAGCAGTTCTTC. It translates to CAVSQDSFGNEQFF.

V and J are TRBV10-1 and TRBJ2-3; D not resolved. This CDR3 comprises 16 residues. Germline lookup yields CDR1 WNHNN and CDR2 SYGVQD (reference sequence). Trimming cost V 5 bases and J 0 bases, with 15 bases left between them. The CDR3 region is CASSHASATSTDTQYF. CDR3 bases: TGCGCCAGCAGTCACGCCTCTGCGACTAGCACAGATACGCAGTATTTT.

The V call is TRBV9, the J call TRBJ2-2, with D perhaps TRBD1 (6 bases). The CDR3 is made up of 14 amino acids. The germline V gene has CDR1 SGDLS and CDR2 YYNGEE. Trimming removed 9 bases at V and 0 bases at J, with 12 bases between. DNA of the CDR3: TGTGCCACCGGAGGACAGACGAACACCGGGGAGCTGTTTTTT. The encoded protein is CATGGQTNTGELFF.

The chain is built from TRBV25-1 and TRBJ1-3, with no clear D. V shed 5 bases and J shed 6 bases, with 11 bases lying between them. The CDR3 extends over 13 amino acids. Germline V CDR1 and CDR2: MGHDK, SYGVNS. The CDR3 DNA reads as TGTGCCAGCAGTCCTCGAGGAGAAAACACCATATATTTT. Its translation: CASSPRGENTIYF.

V usage is TRBV19 and J usage is TRBJ1-1; D possibly corresponds to TRBD1 (5 bases). The CDR3 loop spans 14 amino acids. The V gene lost 7 bases and the J gene lost 0 bases, with 12 bases spanning the gap. The germline CDR1 and CDR2 sequences are LNHDA and SQIVND (reference sequence). CDR3 residues: CASTVWGLNTEAFF. CDR3 DNA: TGTGCCAGTACGGTCTGGGGCTTGAACACTGAAGCTTTCTTT.

The chain is built from TRBV15 and TRBJ1-1; 7 positions agree with TRBD1. The germline CDR1 and CDR2 sequences are LNHNV and YYDKDF (reference sequence). This CDR3 is 15 amino acids long. Trimming at V came to 0 bases and at J to 1 base, leaving 2 bases not matched to a gene. DNA of the CDR3: TGTGCCACCAGCAGAGAGCAGGGGGGGAACACTGAAGCTTTCTTT. The encoded protein is CATSREQGGNTEAFF.

Only a few counts were recorded for this clone. J is TRBJ1-2 and V is TRBV6-5, with 10 bases that match TRBD1. The CDR3 sequence is 14 residues long. Germline-derived CDR1 and CDR2 are MNHEY and SVGAGI. V was clipped by 6 bases and J by 8 bases; unmatched bases: 9. The CDR3 DNA reads as TGTGCCAGCAGCCACCGGGACAGGGGAGGGGGCTACACCTTC. This codes for CASSHRDRGGGYTF.

The chain joins TRBV24-1 to TRBJ2-1; unclear D gene. Trimming shortened V by 3 bases and J by 7 bases, and 9 bases separated the two germline ends. Per the germline V gene, CDR1 is KGHDR and CDR2 is SFDVKD. CDR3 length equals 13 residues. The CDR3 DNA reads as TGTGCCACCAGTGATAGCTGGCTAAATGAGCAGTTCTTC. It codes for CATSDSWLNEQFF.

The chain links TRBV11-2 to TRBJ2-2; no reliable D call. The CDR3 is 16 residues long. Germline V CDR1 and CDR2: SGHAT, FQNNGV. Trimming removed 0 bases from V and 1 base from J, with 9 bases in between. The CDR3: CASSLEGRLNTGELFF. For the CDR3, the DNA is TGTGCCAGCAGCTTAGAAGGGCGACTGAACACCGGGGAGCTGTTTTTT.

The genes are TRBV5-5 and TRBJ1-6; D is possibly TRBD1 (5 bases). The CDR3 loop spans 14 amino acids. V lost 3 bases and J lost 6, with 10 bases in between. Germline CDR1 is SGHKS and CDR2 is YYEKEE (reference sequence). CDR3 nucleotide sequence: TGTGCCAGCAGCTCGGGACCAATTAATTCACCCCTCCACTTT. It yields the protein CASSSGPINSPLHF. Combining the CDR3 with reference TRBV5-5 and TRBJ1-6 gives the whole variable domain DAGVTQSPTHLIKTRGQQVTLRCSPISGHKSVSWYQQVLGQGPQFIFQYYEKEERGRGNFPDRFSARQFPNYSSELNVNALLLGDSALYLCASSSGPINSPLHFGNGTRLTVT.

The genes are TRBV5-1 and TRBJ2-7; D is tentatively TRBD1 or TRBD2 (5 bases each). This CDR3 contains 14 residues. The ends were cut back, 4 bases at V and 1 base at J, with 12 bases in the middle. CDR1 is SGHRS and CDR2 is YFSETQ in the germline V gene. The CDR3 here is CASSPRDLSYEQYF. The CDR3 coding sequence is TGCGCCAGCAGCCCCCGGGACCTATCCTACGAGCAGTACTTC.

The chain uses TRBV28 and TRBJ1-5, with a weak D call TRBD1 (6 bases). The CDR3 has 13 amino acids. In germline, CDR1 is MDHEN, CDR2 SYDVKM. Trimming removed 8 bases from V and 7 bases from J, with 15 bases in between. The CDR3 DNA reads TGTGCCAGCGTCCCTTCCAGGGGCCAGCCCCAGCATTTT. It specifies CASVPSRGQPQHF.

The genes are TRBV27 and TRBJ2-1, with TRBD2 as a possible D gene (7 bases). The CDR3 is made up of 14 amino acids. Trimming stripped 4 bases from V and 5 bases from J, with 12 bases between. Germline values: CDR1 MNHEY, CDR2 SMNVEV (reference sequence). The CDR3 nucleotides read TGTGCCAGCAGTTGGGGGGGGACAAACAATGAGCAGTTCTTC. It yields the protein CASSWGGTNNEQFF.

The chain uses TRBV11-2 and TRBJ2-7; 9 bases align to TRBD1. J lost 6 bases, V lost 6 bases, and 9 bases had no gene match. CDR1 and CDR2 from the germline V gene are SGHAT and FQNNGV. This CDR3 has 14 amino acids. The CDR3 sequence is CASSTRTGATEQYF. DNA of the CDR3: TGTGCCAGCAGTACTCGGACAGGGGCGACCGAGCAGTACTTC.

The chain recombines TRBV5-1 with TRBJ2-1, with 10 bases aligning to TRBD2. Unmatched junction bases numbered 9, after V lost 0 bases and J lost 3 bases. The germline V gene has CDR1 SGHRS and CDR2 YFSETQ. The CDR3 has 18 amino acids. CDR3 region: CASSLELAGARGYNEQFF. The CDR3 DNA is TGCGCCAGCAGCTTGGAGCTAGCGGGAGCTCGGGGCTACAATGAGCAGTTCTTC.

The chain carries TRBV7-3 and TRBJ2-1; 11 nucleotides align to TRBD2. The CDR3 totals 16 residues. Germline CDR1 and CDR2: SGHTA and FQGTGA. V shed 1 base and J 8 bases; nucleotides not matched to a gene: 7. The CDR3 nucleotides read TGTGCCAGCAGCTTAAACTTAGCGGGAGGGAATGATGAGCAGTTCTTC. It codes for CASSLNLAGGNDEQFF.

The genes are TRBV5-1 and TRBJ1-1; D might be TRBD1 (5 bases). This CDR3 is 15 amino acids long. Germline V CDR1 and CDR2: SGHRS, YFSETQ. The germline V and J ends were trimmed by 0 bases and 5 bases, with 14 bases remaining between them. For the CDR3, the DNA is TGCGCCAGCAGCTTGGGCAGTGCCGAGGGGACTGAAGCTTTCTTT. It specifies CASSLGSAEGTEAFF.

This chain uses TRBV5-1 with TRBJ2-1; D is unresolved. Trimming took off 4 bases at V and 5 bases at J, with 7 bases between the two ends. The CDR3 has 12 amino acids. CDR1 SGHRS and CDR2 YFSETQ come from the germline V gene. As DNA, the CDR3 is TGCGCCAGCAGCCTAGAGAACAATGAGCAGTTCTTC. It encodes CASSLENNEQFF.

The V and J genes are TRBV3-1 (or the pseudogene TRBV3-2) and TRBJ2-7; D is unclear. The CDR3 covers 16 residues. Trimming cost V 4 bases and J 3 bases, with 19 bases left between them. Germline V gene lookup returns CDR1 LGHDT and CDR2 YNNKEL (reference sequence). Here the CDR3 reads CASSPHPVGSYYEQYF. CDR3 in DNA: TGTGCCAGCAGCCCCCATCCGGTGGGGTCTTACTACGAGCAGTACTTC.

The rearrangement joins TRBV19 to TRBJ1-2; 10 nucleotides line up with TRBD1. From germline, CDR1 is LNHDA and CDR2 SQIVND (reference sequence). With 4 bases clipped from V and 4 bases from J, the junction kept 3 bases outside the gene matches. The CDR3 sequence is 14 residues long. In nucleotides, the CDR3 is TGTGCCAGTAGTAAGACAGGGGGCGGCTATGGCTACACCTTC. Amino acid sequence: CASSKTGGGYGYTF.